This TCR beta chain was found in a study of T cells in narcolepsy. Study-wide points: Comparing one patient's CSF and blood CD4+ clonotypes highlighted HCRT- and TRIB2-specific autoreactive clonotypes.

For this clone: The antigen is not known. A junction boundary mismatches the germline segment, possibly from a read error.

This table comes from immunoSEQ multiplex PCR, and its TCRdb copy is limited to in-frame clones, with some not included. This table holds roughly 23,000 clones, over 70% found once. The CDR3 is 14 amino acids. From germline, CDR1 is SNHLY and CDR2 FYNNEI. The chain uses TRBV2 and TRBJ1-5; the D gene is possibly TRBD1 (5 bases). This TCR came from a human donor in good health. The sample was memory (CD45RA-) CD4+ T cells from blood. CDR3: CASSEGAAGQPQHF. CDR3 sequence (DNA): TGTGCCAGCAGCGAAGGGGCGGCTGGTCAGCCCCAGCATTTT.